This T cell receptor beta chain came from a study of human T cells and chemical hapten exposure. The time point here: healthy volunteer bleed at 6 weeks. It was unfractionated whole blood from which total RNA was extracted. The sample holds a few counts of this clonotype. TCRdb passed the RACE reads through MiXCR, listing each CDR3 protein once. The sample has some 81,000 distinct CDR3 sequences, about 9.2% seen once. Germline V CDR1 and CDR2: SEHNR, FQNEAQ (reference sequence). The CDR3 length is 15 residues. V was cut by 1 base and J by 5 bases, with 13 bases left in between. Sequenced sample: whole blood. The clonotype originates from a female donor in good health. Some clones in this sample may be carry-over from other donors' samples. The chain couples TRBV7-9 to TRBJ2-3, with a weak D call TRBD2 (6 bases). As DNA, the CDR3 is TGTGCCAGCAGCTTAGGTCTAGGGGAGGTAGATACGCAGTATTTT. Translation: CASSLGLGEVDTQYF. Supplemented by reference TRBV7-9 and TRBJ2-3, the full variable domain reads DTGVSQNPRHKITKRGQNVTFRCDPISEHNRLYWYRQTLGQGPEFLTYFQNEAQLEKSRLLSDRFSAERPKGSFSTLEIQRTEQGDSAMYLCASSLGLGEVDTQYFGPGTRLTVL.